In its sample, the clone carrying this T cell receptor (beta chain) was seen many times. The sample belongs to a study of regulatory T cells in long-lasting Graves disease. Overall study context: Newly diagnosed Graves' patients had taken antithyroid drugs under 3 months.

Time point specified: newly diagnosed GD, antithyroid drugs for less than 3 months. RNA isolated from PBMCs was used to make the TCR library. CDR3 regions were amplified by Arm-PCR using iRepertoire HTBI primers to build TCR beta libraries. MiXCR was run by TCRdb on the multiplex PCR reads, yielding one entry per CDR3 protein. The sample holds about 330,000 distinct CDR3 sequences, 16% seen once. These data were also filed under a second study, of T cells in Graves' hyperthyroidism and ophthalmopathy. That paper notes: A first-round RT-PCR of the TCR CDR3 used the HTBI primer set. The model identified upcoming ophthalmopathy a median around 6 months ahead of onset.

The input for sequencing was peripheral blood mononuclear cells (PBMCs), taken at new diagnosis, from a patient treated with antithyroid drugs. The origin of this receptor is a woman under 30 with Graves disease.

This CDR3 is CASSSGLAGGTTDTQYF. DNA for the CDR3: TGTGCCAGCAGCTCGGGACTAGCGGGGGGTACCACAGATACGCAGTATTTT. The chain employs TRBV11-2 and TRBJ2-3; the match to TRBD2 covers 15 bases. The germline V gene has CDR1 SGHAT and CDR2 FQNNGV. The CDR3 length is 17 residues. After removal of 4 bases from V and 2 bases from J, the junction contained 4 bases not matched to a gene. The whole variable domain, filled in from reference TRBV11-2 and TRBJ2-3, reads EAGVAQSPRYKIIEKRQSVAFWCNPISGHATLYWYQQILGQGPKLLIQFQNNGVVDDSQLPKDRFSAERLKGVDSTLKIQPAKLEDSAVYLCASSSGLAGGTTDTQYFGPGTRLTVL.